The T cell receptor (beta chain) described here comes from a study of identical twins. The CDR3 is 18 amino acids. Trimming shortened V by 2 bases and J by 7 bases, and 27 bases separated the two germline ends. CDR1 is KGHSH and CDR2 is LQKENI in the germline V gene. This clonotype was recorded at least ten times. TCRdb re-derived calls from the 5' RACE reads in MiXCR, one entry per CDR3 protein. The table lists 200,000 to 250,000 distinct CDR3 sequences, about 6.7% of them singletons, with more than 14% in the top ten. Separately, the same data were catalogued under a study of T cells expressing NK-cell markers. As that report states: The eight sequenced donors comprised seven who were HCMV-seropositive and one who was seronegative.

The sample was CD8+ T cells sorted from blood. The chain uses TRBV18 and TRBJ2-7; no reliable D call. This clonotype originated in a woman between 18 and 29 years old in good health. Here the CDR3 DNA reads TGTGCCAGCTCACCATTTGATCTGGTGGCAGGAAAATCGGAGGAGCAGTACTTC. This sequence encodes CASSPFDLVAGKSEEQYF. Complete variable domain (other parts from reference TRBV18 and TRBJ2-7): NAGVMQNPRHLVRRRGQEARLRCSPMKGHSHVYWYRQLPEEGLKFMVYLQKENIIDESGMPKERFSAEFPKEGPSILRIQQVVRGDSAAYFCASSPFDLVAGKSEEQYFGPGTRLTVT.